A single sample is the source of the 18 T cell receptor beta chains below, sequenced in a study of T cells in tuberculosis. TCRdb's copy holds only in-frame clones and misses some; the assay was immunoSEQ multiplex PCR. The sample holds about 45,000 clones, 94% seen once. The source material was PBMCs. Receptors were obtained from a donor under 30 with latent tuberculosis or without tuberculosis infection. Some clones in this sample may be carry-over from other donors' samples.

J is TRBJ2-7 and V is TRBV20-1; D possibly corresponds to TRBD1 (5 bases). The CDR3 spans 11 residues. V dropped 3 bases and J dropped 6 bases, with 9 bases sitting between them. The germline CDR1 and CDR2 sequences are DFQATT and SNEGSKA (reference sequence). This CDR3 reads CSASRQTEQYF. The CDR3 bases are TGCAGTGCTAGCAGACAGACCGAGCAGTACTTC.

The chain has TRBV27 and TRBJ1-1, with TRBD1 matching 9 bases. Germline loops: CDR1 MNHEY, CDR2 SMNVEV (reference sequence). V lost 4 bases, J lost 2 bases, and 5 bases stayed unmatched. CDR3 length equals 15 residues. This CDR3 is CASSWGQGGNTEAFF. The CDR3, as DNA: TGTGCCAGCAGTTGGGGACAGGGAGGCAACACTGAAGCTTTCTTT.

This sequence joins TRBV10-1 and TRBJ2-3, with 10 bases identical to TRBD1. The V gene end was trimmed by 0 bases and the J gene end by 5 bases; junction bases not matched to a gene: 8. This CDR3 region has 17 residues. Germline V gene data show CDR1 as WNHNN and CDR2 as SYGVQD (reference sequence). The CDR3 bases are TGCGCCAGCAGTGAGTCTTCGGGACAGGGGAGTTTAGATACGCAGTATTTT. The encoded protein is CASSESSGQGSLDTQYF.

The chain has TRBV2 and TRBJ1-3; a weak D match, TRBD1 (5 bases). CDR1 SNHLY and CDR2 FYNNEI come from the germline V gene. The CDR3 has 15 amino acids. V lost 2 bases and J 4 bases, leaving 12 bases between the germline ends. In nucleotides, the CDR3 is TGTGCCAGCAGTGAACCCGGGGGTTGGGGAAACACCATATATTTT. Its protein product is CASSEPGGWGNTIYF.

The count of this clone is one. CDR3 bases: TGTGCCAGCAGTATACGGGGACCGGGGGGGACTGAAGCTTTCTTT. Its protein product is CASSIRGPGGTEAFF. The rearrangement joins TRBV27 to TRBJ1-1; D is perhaps TRBD1 (5 bases). CDR3 length equals 15 residues. Trimming stripped 5 bases from V and 5 bases from J, with 18 bases between. Germline lookup yields CDR1 MNHEY and CDR2 SMNVEV (reference sequence).

The genes are TRBV5-1 and TRBJ2-7; unclear D gene. This CDR3 has 12 residues. V dropped 5 bases and J dropped 3 bases, with 9 bases sitting between them. In germline, CDR1 is SGHRS, CDR2 YFSETQ. CDR3 loop: CASRRNSYEQYF. Here the CDR3 DNA reads TGCGCCAGCAGACGGAACAGCTACGAGCAGTACTTC.

The rearrangement uses TRBV5-4 and TRBJ2-7; a weak D match, TRBD2 (6 bases). The V and J ends lost 4 bases and 1 base respectively, with 12 bases between them. CDR3 length equals 14 residues. The germline CDR1 and CDR2 sequences are SGHNT and YYREEE (reference sequence). This CDR3 reads CASSPGGRSYEQYF. CDR3 coding DNA: TGTGCCAGCAGCCCCGGGGGACGATCCTACGAGCAGTACTTC.

J is TRBJ2-7 and V is TRBV30; perhaps TRBD1 as D (6 bases). This CDR3 comprises 13 residues. Trimming cost V 2 bases and J 4 bases, with 12 bases left between them. Germline CDR1 reads GTSNPN; CDR2 reads SVGIG (reference sequence). CDR3 region: CAWSSGANYEQYF. Here the CDR3 DNA reads TGTGCCTGGAGTTCAGGGGCCAATTACGAGCAGTACTTC.

V and J are TRBV9 and TRBJ2-7; perhaps TRBD1 as D (5 bases). Germline V CDR1 and CDR2: SGDLS, YYNGEE. V was pared by 0 bases and J by 4 bases, with 11 bases between. CDR3 size: 14 residues. The CDR3 bases are TGTGCCAGCAGCGTAGCAACAAGGGGATACGAGCAGTACTTC. This sequence encodes CASSVATRGYEQYF.

This chain joins TRBV5-8 and TRBJ2-5, with 16 bases lining up with TRBD2. CDR3 length: 17 amino acids. V was clipped by 5 bases and J by 2 bases; unmatched bases: 6. CDR1 SGHTS and CDR2 YDEGEE come from the germline V gene. Written as DNA, the CDR3 is TGTGCCAGCAGGAAGGGACTAGCGGGAGGGCTACAAGAGACCCAGTACTTC. Its translation is CASRKGLAGGLQETQYF.

With regard to this clone: A junction end diverges from the germline sequence, so it may reflect a read error. The V call is TRBV20-1, the J call TRBJ2-7, with D perhaps TRBD2 (5 bases). CDR1 is DFQATT and CDR2 is SNEGSKA in the germline V gene (reference sequence). The CDR3 spans 10 residues. The CDR3: CSGRLYEQYF. Here the CDR3 DNA reads TGCAGTGGTAGACTATACGAGCAGTACTTC.

The V gene is TRBV7-8, the J gene TRBJ1-5; 8 positions match TRBD1. V lost 5 bases and J lost 6; bases outside the gene matches: 15. CDR3 length: 17 amino acids. CDR1 is SGHVS and CDR2 is FQNEAQ in the germline V gene. CDR3 protein: CASSPSGQGAWGQPQHF. Written as DNA, the CDR3 is TGTGCCAGCAGCCCCAGTGGGCAGGGGGCTTGGGGTCAGCCCCAGCATTTT.

This clone appeared a single time. The genes are TRBV4-1 and TRBJ1-2; 7 bases fit TRBD1. This CDR3 comprises 14 residues. Per the germline V gene, CDR1 is MGHRA and CDR2 is YSYEKL. The ends lost 0 bases at V and 8 bases at J; junction bases unmatched: 6. This CDR3 reads CASSQDDRAWGYTF. The CDR3 DNA is TGCGCCAGCAGCCAAGACGACAGGGCCTGGGGCTACACCTTC.

The chain carries TRBV6-6 and TRBJ2-7, with D perhaps matching TRBD1 (6 bases). Trimming pared 5 bases from V and 2 bases from J, leaving 10 bases between. Germline values: CDR1 MNHNY, CDR2 SVGAGI (reference sequence). This CDR3 has 13 amino acids. DNA of the CDR3: TGTGCCAGCAGTAAAGGACAGCCCTACGAGCAGTACTTC. This gives the protein CASSKGQPYEQYF.

This rearrangement joins TRBV6-1 to TRBJ2-7; a weak D match, TRBD2 (5 bases). Between the trimmed V and J ends, which lost 8 bases and 1 base, there was a span of 12 bases. This CDR3 is 13 amino acids long. In germline, CDR1 is MNHNS, CDR2 SASEGT. The CDR3 is CASSRTASYEQYF. CDR3 DNA: TGTGCCAGCTCCCGGACTGCTTCCTACGAGCAGTACTTC.

The chain uses TRBV7-7 and TRBJ2-3, with D possibly being TRBD2 (6 bases). The CDR3 has 15 amino acids. Per the germline V gene, CDR1 is SSHAT and CDR2 is FNYEAQ (reference sequence). V gave up 5 bases and J gave up 4 bases, with 16 bases separating them. This CDR3 is CASSPGLYTSDTQYF. The DNA for the CDR3 is TGTGCCAGCAGCCCGGGACTTTATACATCAGATACGCAGTATTTT.

This clone was seen more than once but under ten times. V and J are TRBV19 and TRBJ2-7; 8 nucleotides agree with TRBD2. The germline gives CDR1 LNHDA, CDR2 SQIVND (reference sequence). The CDR3 extends over 14 amino acids. With V trimmed by 4 bases and J by 3 bases, 5 bases remained unmatched. The CDR3 reads CASSTAGADYEQYF. The CDR3 DNA reads as TGTGCCAGTAGTACAGCGGGAGCGGACTACGAGCAGTACTTC.

This chain links TRBV11-3 with TRBJ2-1; TRBD2 matches at 7 bases. Germline values: CDR1 SGHNT, CDR2 YENEEA. V lost 2 bases, J lost 0 bases, and 10 bases stayed unmatched. The CDR3 runs to 18 residues. Here the CDR3 reads CASSLRGRGSLSYNEQFF. The DNA of the CDR3 is TGTGCCAGCAGCTTAAGAGGGCGGGGGAGCCTCTCCTACAATGAGCAGTTCTTC.